What follows are 23 T cell receptor beta chains derived from one specimen sequenced in a study of cytomegalovirus exposure and HLA in healthy donors. PCR was performed using 60 Vbeta and 13 Jbeta primers. The protocol was immunoSEQ multiplex PCR, while the TCRdb copy is restricted to in-frame clones and leaves out a portion. Among some 120,000 clones listed, roughly 80% were seen once. Material for sequencing was PBMCs. These receptors originate from a woman aged 40 to 49 in good health and CMV-seronegative.

The V call is TRBV7-2, the J call TRBJ2-7, with D unresolved. With 1 base removed from V and 3 bases from J, the gap between germline ends came to 10 bases. The CDR3 spans 14 residues. The germline gives CDR1 SGHTA, CDR2 FQGNSA. The CDR3 here is CASSLDPGNYEQYF. The CDR3 DNA follows: TGTGCCAGCAGCTTAGATCCAGGAAACTACGAGCAGTACTTC. Full variable domain (outside the CDR3, taken from reference TRBV7-2 and TRBJ2-7): GAGVSQSPSNKVTEKGKDVELRCDPISGHTALYWYRQSLGQGLEFLIYFQGNSAPDKSGLPSDRFSAERTGGSVSTLTIQRTQQEDSAVYLCASSLDPGNYEQYFGPGTRLTVT.

The gene calls are TRBV4-2 and TRBJ1-1; D perhaps matches TRBD1 (5 bases). The CDR3 has 14 amino acids. The germline V gene has CDR1 LGHNA and CDR2 YNFKEQ. V was shortened by 2 bases and J by 2 bases, with 9 bases between the two germline ends. The CDR3 loop is CASSQLTDNTEAFF. The CDR3 coding sequence is TGTGCCAGCAGCCAATTGACAGATAACACTGAAGCTTTCTTT.

The rearrangement uses TRBV7-9 and TRBJ2-7; D may be TRBD1 (6 bases). The CDR3 has 13 residues. Trimming took 5 bases from V and 2 from J, leaving 10 bases between them. CDR1 is SEHNR and CDR2 is FQNEAQ in the germline V gene (reference sequence). The CDR3 here is CASSRGQTYEQYF. As DNA, the CDR3 is TGTGCCAGCAGCCGAGGACAGACCTACGAGCAGTACTTC.

The V and J genes are TRBV28 and TRBJ2-7; 7 bases align to TRBD1. Trimming at V came to 4 bases and at J to 4 bases, leaving 4 bases not matched to a gene. The CDR3 length is 13 residues. Germline values: CDR1 MDHEN, CDR2 SYDVKM. The CDR3 region is CASSWTGWYEQYF. The CDR3 coding sequence is TGTGCCAGCAGTTGGACAGGATGGTACGAGCAGTACTTC.

This clone was seen once. The V call is TRBV27, the J call TRBJ2-7; perhaps TRBD2 as D (5 bases). The CDR3 consists of 14 residues. Germline V gene sequence: CDR1 MNHEY, CDR2 SMNVEV (reference sequence). The V end lost 8 bases, the J end lost 2 bases, and 16 bases lay between the germline ends. The CDR3 spells CASASGVEAYEQYF. CDR3 coding DNA: TGTGCCAGCGCGTCCGGGGTGGAGGCCTACGAGCAGTACTTC.

This sequence joins TRBV28 and TRBJ1-5; possible D gene TRBD1, 6 bases. V was pared by 2 bases and J by 2 bases, with 19 bases between. The CDR3 has 18 amino acids. Germline loops: CDR1 MDHEN, CDR2 SYDVKM. In DNA form, the CDR3 reads TGTGCCAGCAGTTTAAGGTCTTGGAGAGGGGGACGCAATCAGCCCCAGCATTTT. Translating gives CASSLRSWRGGRNQPQHF. Filled out from reference TRBV28 and TRBJ1-5, the complete variable domain reads DVKVTQSSRYLVKRTGEKVFLECVQDMDHENMFWYRQDPGLGLRLIYFSYDVKMKEKGDIPEGYSVSREKKERFSLILESASTNQTSMYLCASSLRSWRGGRNQPQHFGDGTRLSIL.

The V call is TRBV5-4, the J call TRBJ2-5; 8 bases are shared with TRBD1. The trim removed 5 bases at V and 5 bases at J, leaving 8 bases unmatched. CDR3 length: 14 residues. Germline V gene lookup returns CDR1 SGHNT and CDR2 YYREEE (reference sequence). This chain's CDR3 is CASSPQGARETQYF. DNA of the CDR3: TGTGCCAGCAGTCCTCAGGGGGCTCGGGAGACCCAGTACTTC.

The chain has TRBV29-1 and TRBJ1-4; TRBD1 aligns across 7 bases. The CDR3 extends over 13 amino acids. CDR1 and CDR2 from the germline V gene are SQVTM and ANQGSEA. The V and J ends lost 7 bases and 7 bases, in that order; junction bases with no gene match: 9. The CDR3 nucleotides are TGCAGCGCTGGACAGGTCCCTAGTGAAAAACTGTTTTTT. Protein: CSAGQVPSEKLFF.

The table lists this clone with a count of one. The rearrangement links TRBV5-1 to TRBJ1-4; 10 bases are shared with TRBD1. Germline assignment: CDR1 SGHRS and CDR2 YFSETQ. J lost 5 bases, V lost 0 bases, and 4 bases had no gene match. The CDR3 length is 16 residues. This chain's CDR3 is CASSLATGGANEKLFF. CDR3 in DNA: TGCGCCAGCAGCTTGGCGACAGGGGGCGCGAATGAAAAACTGTTTTTT.

Here the CDR3 DNA reads TGTGCCAGCAGCTGGACAGGGCCCGAGCAGTACTTC. Amino acids: CASSWTGPEQYF. The genes are TRBV5-5 and TRBJ2-7; 8 bases fit TRBD1. The CDR3 length is 12 residues. V shed 3 bases, J shed 6 bases, and the junction held 2 bases outside the gene matches. Germline lookup yields CDR1 SGHKS and CDR2 YYEKEE (reference sequence).

The chain employs TRBV5-6 and TRBJ1-1; TRBD1 is a possible D gene (6 bases). The V gene lost 4 bases and the J gene lost 6 bases, with 19 bases spanning the gap. CDR3 length: 15 residues. Germline V gene lookup returns CDR1 SGHDT and CDR2 YYEEEE. CDR3 sequence (DNA): TGTGCCAGCAGCCGCGGAACAGGGAGCGGAGCTGAAGCTTTCTTT. This gives the protein CASSRGTGSGAEAFF.

The chain has TRBV19 and TRBJ2-7; 7 positions agree with TRBD1. This CDR3 contains 13 residues. Trimming cost V 5 bases and J 4 bases; bases outside gene matches: 5. Germline V gene data show CDR1 as LNHDA and CDR2 as SQIVND (reference sequence). In nucleotides, the CDR3 is TGTGCCAGTAGTCTAACACAGGGGTACGAGCAGTACTTC. This codes for CASSLTQGYEQYF.

This clone was counted between two and nine times. The chain recombines TRBV19 with TRBJ2-1, with D possibly TRBD2 on 5 matching bases. The germline gives CDR1 LNHDA, CDR2 SQIVND (reference sequence). The CDR3 totals 14 residues. With 1 base removed from V and 5 bases from J, the gap between germline ends came to 9 bases. The CDR3, as DNA: TGTGCCAGTAGTATAGTGGCCGGGGACAATGAGCAGTTCTTC. Its translation: CASSIVAGDNEQFF.

The gene calls are TRBV4-1 and TRBJ1-1; 8 bases agree with TRBD1. The CDR3 runs 14 residues. J gave up 7 bases and V 4 bases, and 8 bases lay outside the gene matches. The germline gives CDR1 MGHRA, CDR2 YSYEKL. In nucleotides, the CDR3 is TGCGCCAGCAGCCCCGGACAGGGTGGTCTTGAAGCTTTCTTT. It is translated as CASSPGQGGLEAFF.

This rearrangement joins TRBV19 to TRBJ2-4, with 8 nucleotides matching TRBD1. The CDR3 loop spans 13 amino acids. From germline, CDR1 is LNHDA and CDR2 SQIVND (reference sequence). V was clipped by 10 bases and J by 8 bases; unmatched bases: 10. The CDR3 spells CATRDRRLHIQYF. DNA of the CDR3: TGTGCCACCAGGGACAGGCGGCTACACATTCAGTACTTC.

The rearrangement joins TRBV18 to TRBJ2-1; possibly TRBD2 for D (6 bases). CDR3 length equals 16 residues. Trimming removed 2 bases at V and 8 bases at J, with 19 bases between. The germline V gene has CDR1 KGHSH and CDR2 LQKENI. The CDR3 DNA reads TGTGCCAGCTCACCAACTCCGGCCGGGCCGGGGGATGAGCAGTTCTTC. Translating gives CASSPTPAGPGDEQFF.

This clone has only one observation. The V call is TRBV18, the J call TRBJ2-1, with 13 bases lining up with TRBD2. V was pared by 3 bases and J by 7 bases, with 3 bases of the junction left unmatched. The CDR3 runs 15 residues. The germline V gene encodes CDR1 KGHSH and CDR2 LQKENI. CDR3 protein: CASSPRTSGGNEQFF. The CDR3 DNA follows: TGTGCCAGCTCACCCCGGACTAGCGGGGGTAATGAGCAGTTCTTC.

The chain combines TRBV5-1 with TRBJ2-7; 10 bases match TRBD1. This CDR3 has 14 amino acids. The germline V gene encodes CDR1 SGHRS and CDR2 YFSETQ. V was pared by 3 bases and J by 2 bases, with 2 bases of the junction left unmatched. The CDR3 reads CASSWGQGTYEQYF. In DNA, the CDR3 is TGCGCCAGCAGCTGGGGACAGGGGACCTACGAGCAGTACTTC.

The J gene is TRBJ2-2, the V gene TRBV5-1, with TRBD2 matching 10 bases. Germline V gene lookup returns CDR1 SGHRS and CDR2 YFSETQ. The CDR3 is made up of 16 amino acids. V was pared by 0 bases and J by 1 base, with 0 bases of the junction left unmatched. The CDR3 DNA follows: TGCGCCAGCAGCTTGGGGACTAGCGGGAACACCGGGGAGCTGTTTTTT. Translating it yields CASSLGTSGNTGELFF.

This clone has only a few counts. The chain recombines TRBV27 with TRBJ2-7, with D possibly TRBD2 on 6 matching bases. Germline CDR1 is MNHEY and CDR2 is SMNVEV (reference sequence). This CDR3 has 16 amino acids. V was clipped by 0 bases and J by 3 bases, with 15 bases between them. CDR3 sequence reads: CASSLSALLADYEQYF. The DNA of the CDR3 is TGTGCCAGCAGTTTATCGGCCCTCTTAGCGGACTACGAGCAGTACTTC.

This clone was picked up a small number of times. The rearrangement uses TRBV4-1 and TRBJ2-7, with D perhaps matching TRBD1 (5 bases). This CDR3 comprises 14 residues. V was trimmed by 2 bases and J by 2 bases, leaving 10 bases between them. Germline values: CDR1 MGHRA, CDR2 YSYEKL. CDR3 bases: TGCGCCAGCAGCCAAAACAGGAGAGCCTACGAGCAGTACTTC. Translation: CASSQNRRAYEQYF.

In its sample, this clone was seen once. The V call is TRBV6-1, the J call TRBJ2-3, with 7 positions matching TRBD1. The CDR3 loop spans 14 amino acids. J was trimmed by 5 bases and V by 6 bases; bases with no gene match: 8. The germline gives CDR1 MNHNS, CDR2 SASEGT. The chain's CDR3 is CASRQRQGKDTQYF. The CDR3 bases are TGTGCCAGCAGACAGAGACAGGGAAAAGATACGCAGTATTTT.

The chain links TRBV4-2 to TRBJ1-1; the D is unclear. Germline CDR1 LGHNA, CDR2 YNFKEQ. Between the trimmed V and J ends, which lost 4 bases and 3 bases, there was a span of 15 bases. The CDR3 consists of 15 residues. The CDR3 loop reads CASSPQGSSDTEAFF. The CDR3 nucleotides are TGTGCCAGCAGCCCACAAGGGAGCTCTGACACTGAAGCTTTCTTT.